The 27 T cell receptor beta chains below were found in one sample sequenced in a study of shared clonotypes between healthy human individuals. CD8 cells regarded as naive lacked CD45RO, were positively chosen for CCR7, and omitted terminally differentiated effector memory CD45RA+ cells. Here immunoSEQ multiplex PCR was the method, and the copy in TCRdb shows in-frame clones only, minus some. The sample yields some 1,900,000 clones, about 95% seen once. Sequencing was done on a sample of naive CD8+ T cells sorted from blood. The receptors come from a young man in good health.

The CDR3 DNA reads TGTGCCAGCATCCCGGGACTGGCCAACGATGAGCAGTTCTTC. This translates into CASIPGLANDEQFF. The chain recombines TRBV2 with TRBJ2-1; D perhaps matches TRBD2 (6 bases). V lost 7 bases and J lost 8, with 18 bases in between. The CDR3 has 14 amino acids. CDR1 is SNHLY and CDR2 is FYNNEI in the germline V gene.

This sequence joins TRBV5-4 and TRBJ1-4; a weak D match, TRBD1 (6 bases). The CDR3 has 15 residues. The V end lost 2 bases, the J end lost 3 bases, and 11 bases lay between the germline ends. The V gene's germline CDR1 is SGHNT and CDR2 YYREEE (reference sequence). The CDR3 loop reads CASSFTGSANEKLFF. The CDR3 DNA sequence: TGTGCCAGCAGCTTTACAGGGTCGGCTAATGAAAAACTGTTTTTT.

This clone appeared a single time. The junction differs from germline at one of its ends, possibly a read error. The J gene is TRBJ2-1, the V gene TRBV5-4; D call uncertain. The CDR3 sequence is 12 residues long. Germline-derived CDR1 and CDR2 are SGHNT and YYREEE (reference sequence). CDR3 sequence: CASSSTGNPRIF. The CDR3 nucleotides are TGTGCCAGCAGCTCCACTGGGAATCCTCGGATCTTC.

The rearrangement links TRBV27 to TRBJ1-2; D is unclear. The germline V and J ends were trimmed by 5 bases and 7 bases, with 17 bases remaining between them. The CDR3 spans 14 residues. In germline, CDR1 is MNHEY, CDR2 SMNVEV (reference sequence). The CDR3 DNA reads TGTGCCAGCAGTCCGGTCTCTAGGGATGGTGGCTACACCTTC. It encodes CASSPVSRDGGYTF.

CDR3 loop: CASTERGTPSYNEQFF. The DNA for the CDR3 is TGTGCCAGCACGGAGAGGGGGACCCCCTCCTACAATGAGCAGTTCTTC. V gene TRBV6-6 combines with J gene TRBJ2-1, with D maybe TRBD1 (6 bases). Between the trimmed V and J ends, which lost 7 bases and 0 bases, there was a span of 16 bases. The CDR3 spans 16 residues. The germline V gene encodes CDR1 MNHNY and CDR2 SVGAGI (reference sequence).

As to this clone: The sample carries other DNA sequences with the same CDR3. This chain links TRBV4-1 with TRBJ1-1, with D hard to call. Trimming removed 0 bases at V and 0 bases at J, with 5 bases between. CDR1 MGHRA and CDR2 YSYEKL come from the germline V gene. The length of the CDR3 is 14 residues. As DNA, the CDR3 is TGCGCCAGCAGCCAAGAAAGGATGAACACTGAAGCTTTCTTT. Translation: CASSQERMNTEAFF.

The chain joins TRBV27 to TRBJ2-1; D possibly corresponds to TRBD2 (6 bases). The germline V gene has CDR1 MNHEY and CDR2 SMNVEV (reference sequence). This CDR3 region has 18 residues. Trimming took 4 bases from V and 0 from J, leaving 19 bases between them. The CDR3 reads CASSSISVSGFSYNEQFF. CDR3 coding DNA: TGTGCCAGCAGTTCAATATCCGTCAGCGGGTTCTCCTACAATGAGCAGTTCTTC.

The chain couples TRBV7-9 to TRBJ1-2; the D gene is possibly TRBD1 (5 bases). V lost 1 base to trimming and J lost 4 bases, with 10 bases between them. Germline CDR1 reads SEHNR; CDR2 reads FQNEAQ (reference sequence). The CDR3 is 14 amino acids. CDR3 residues: CASSLVGAGYGYTF. For the CDR3, the DNA is TGTGCCAGCAGCTTAGTAGGGGCAGGCTATGGCTACACCTTC.

The CDR3 DNA reads as TGTGCCAGCAGTTACTTTCAGGGGCACACCGGGGAGCTGTTTTTT. Amino acid sequence: CASSYFQGHTGELFF. The V gene is TRBV6-5, the J gene TRBJ2-2; D may be TRBD1 (6 bases). V shed 1 base and J shed 3 bases, with 9 bases lying between them. Germline V gives CDR1 MNHEY, CDR2 SVGAGI. The CDR3 covers 15 residues.

The gene calls are TRBV2 and TRBJ1-5; a weak D match, TRBD1 (5 bases). This CDR3 region has 15 residues. V dropped 2 bases and J dropped 11 bases, with 19 bases sitting between them. CDR1 is SNHLY, CDR2 FYNNEI, per germline. CDR3 in amino acids: CASSEPGLAQGAQHF. In DNA, the CDR3 is TGTGCCAGCAGTGAACCGGGCCTCGCCCAAGGGGCCCAGCATTTT.

For this clone: The same CDR3 also results from other DNA sequences found in this sample. V gene TRBV30 combines with J gene TRBJ2-3; 7 bases line up with TRBD1. From germline, CDR1 is GTSNPN and CDR2 SVGIG (reference sequence). The CDR3 has 15 residues. The trim removed 3 bases at V and 0 bases at J, leaving 6 bases unmatched. The CDR3 protein is CAWSAGTASTDTQYF. As DNA, the CDR3 is TGTGCCTGGAGCGCCGGGACAGCCAGCACAGATACGCAGTATTTT.

The chain links TRBV9 to TRBJ2-3; no firm D call. The CDR3 is 15 amino acids. Germline V CDR1 and CDR2: SGDLS, YYNGEE. V lost 3 bases, J lost 1 base, and 12 bases lay in between. Here the CDR3 DNA reads TGTGCCAGCAGCGGTGGTGTTGTGGGCACAGATACGCAGTATTTT. This encodes CASSGGVVGTDTQYF. The variable domain in full, completed from reference TRBV9 and TRBJ2-3, reads DSGVTQTPKHLITATGQRVTLRCSPRSGDLSVYWYQQSLDQGLQFLIQYYNGEERAKGNILERFSAQQFPDLHSELNLSSLELGDSALYFCASSGGVVGTDTQYFGPGTRLTVL.

Here the CDR3 reads CASSQGHPDEKLFF. CDR3 DNA sequence: TGCGCCAGCAGCCAAGGGCACCCCGATGAAAAACTGTTTTTT. The chain uses TRBV4-1 and TRBJ1-4; D is unresolved. The V end was cut by 1 base, the J end by 6 bases, with 9 bases between. CDR1 is MGHRA and CDR2 is YSYEKL in the germline V gene. This CDR3 comprises 14 residues.

The chain links TRBV9 to TRBJ2-1; 7 bases agree with TRBD2. In germline, CDR1 is SGDLS, CDR2 YYNGEE. V dropped 3 bases and J dropped 0; count of bases not matched to a gene: 3. This CDR3 is 15 amino acids long. CDR3: CASSAVAGSYNEQFF. Written as DNA, the CDR3 is TGTGCCAGCAGCGCCGTAGCGGGCTCCTACAATGAGCAGTTCTTC.

This rearrangement joins TRBV25-1 to TRBJ2-7; no reliable D call. Germline V gene data show CDR1 as MGHDK and CDR2 as SYGVNS. Trimming shortened V by 5 bases and J by 3 bases, and 5 bases separated the two germline ends. This CDR3 is 11 amino acids long. In DNA form, the CDR3 reads TGTGCCAGCAGTCCTGACTACGAGCAGTACTTC. It yields the protein CASSPDYEQYF.

The chain has TRBV5-1 and TRBJ1-1; D possibly corresponds to TRBD1 (6 bases). This CDR3 has 14 residues. The germline gives CDR1 SGHRS, CDR2 YFSETQ. V was clipped by 1 base and J by 0 bases, with 7 bases between them. In DNA, the CDR3 is TGCGCCAGCAGCTTGCCAGGGGTGAACACTGAAGCTTTCTTT. Its protein is CASSLPGVNTEAFF.

The chain combines TRBV7-9 with TRBJ2-7, with TRBD2 matching over 10 bases. Germline V gene data show CDR1 as SEHNR and CDR2 as FQNEAQ (reference sequence). J was trimmed by 3 bases and V by 4 bases; bases with no gene match: 3. This CDR3 contains 14 residues. The DNA of the CDR3 is TGTGCCAGCAGCTCTAGCGGGAGTTACTACGAGCAGTACTTC. Encoded protein: CASSSSGSYYEQYF.

The J gene is TRBJ1-1, the V gene TRBV27; the D gene is possibly TRBD1 (6 bases). The CDR3 runs to 14 residues. Trimming took off 5 bases at V and 2 bases at J, with 12 bases between the two ends. Germline V gene sequence: CDR1 MNHEY, CDR2 SMNVEV (reference sequence). In DNA, the CDR3 is TGTGCCAGCAGTCCCTGGACAGCTAACACTGAAGCTTTCTTT. Its translation: CASSPWTANTEAFF.

As to this clone: This sample also contains other DNA sequences that code for the same CDR3. The chain carries TRBV6-5 and TRBJ2-3, with 13 bases lining up with TRBD2. V lost 2 bases to trimming and J lost 1 base; unmatched junction nucleotides: 0. The CDR3 has 16 residues. Germline V gene data show CDR1 as MNHEY and CDR2 as SVGAGI. CDR3 in DNA: TGTGCCAGCAGTTACGGACTAGCGGGAGGCACAGATACGCAGTATTTT. This gives the protein CASSYGLAGGTDTQYF.

CDR3 nucleotide sequence: TGTGCCAGCAGTTTAAATCCCGGGACAGGGGGATTGCTCTGGGGCTACACCTTC. It specifies CASSLNPGTGGLLWGYTF. This rearrangement joins TRBV28 to TRBJ1-2; 11 bases are shared with TRBD1. Germline V lookup: CDR1 MDHEN, CDR2 SYDVKM. V was pared by 2 bases and J by 8 bases, with 16 bases of the junction left unmatched. The CDR3 consists of 18 residues.

The sample holds one count of this clone. The chain combines TRBV9 with TRBJ1-6, with 9 bases lining up with TRBD1. Germline-derived CDR1 and CDR2 are SGDLS and YYNGEE. Trimming took 3 bases from V and 7 from J; bases not matched to a gene: 5. The CDR3 loop spans 15 amino acids. The CDR3 sequence: CASSGTGDPNSPLHF. The CDR3 DNA follows: TGTGCCAGCAGCGGGACAGGGGACCCCAATTCACCCCTCCACTTT.

V and J are TRBV27 and TRBJ1-1; D unclear. The CDR3 extends over 15 amino acids. Trimming stripped 1 base from V and 4 bases from J, with 13 bases between. Per the germline V gene, CDR1 is MNHEY and CDR2 is SMNVEV (reference sequence). As DNA, the CDR3 is TGTGCCAGCAGTTTATATAGGCTAACTCTCACTGAAGCTTTCTTT. This gives the protein CASSLYRLTLTEAFF.

This clone was recorded only once. The chain recombines TRBV5-5 with TRBJ1-1; tentative D call: TRBD1 (6 bases). V was trimmed by 2 bases and J by 6 bases, leaving 14 bases between them. Germline loops: CDR1 SGHKS, CDR2 YYEKEE (reference sequence). The CDR3 length is 14 residues. The CDR3, as DNA: TGTGCCAGCAGCTTTGGAGGGGGTACACCTGAAGCTTTCTTT. This gives the protein CASSFGGGTPEAFF. Looking up the rest from reference TRBV5-5 and TRBJ1-1 gives the full variable domain: DAGVTQSPTHLIKTRGQQVTLRCSPISGHKSVSWYQQVLGQGPQFIFQYYEKEERGRGNFPDRFSARQFPNYSSELNVNALLLGDSALYLCASSFGGGTPEAFFGQGTRLTVV.

This sequence joins TRBV5-1 and TRBJ2-7, with D unclear. Trimming left V 1 base short and J 6 bases short, with 11 bases between. Germline CDR1 reads SGHRS; CDR2 reads YFSETQ. This CDR3 contains 13 residues. CDR3 sequence (DNA): TGCGCCAGCAGCTTGTGGATAGGATTCGAGCAGTACTTC. This sequence encodes CASSLWIGFEQYF.

This clone is a singleton in its sample. The CDR3 nucleotides are TGCACCCTGTATACCGGGACAGCCACTCCTTATAGCAATCAGCCCCAGCATTTT. It is translated as CTLYTGTATPYSNQPQHF. The chain links TRBV29-1 to TRBJ1-5; TRBD1 matches 7 bases. This CDR3 spans 18 amino acids. The germline V gene has CDR1 SQVTM and CDR2 ANQGSEA.

The genes are TRBV27 and TRBJ1-1; 7 nucleotides agree with TRBD1. The J segment lost 0 bases and the V segment lost 4 bases, leaving 8 bases of the junction unmatched. This CDR3 region has 16 residues. CDR1 MNHEY and CDR2 SMNVEV come from the germline V gene (reference sequence). The CDR3 nucleotides read TGTGCCAGCAGTTCAACGGGGGGACAGATGAACACTGAAGCTTTCTTT. Translation: CASSSTGGQMNTEAFF.

The chain has TRBV27 and TRBJ2-7; TRBD1 matches 8 bases. J was trimmed by 2 bases and V by 5 bases; bases with no gene match: 11. Germline lookup yields CDR1 MNHEY and CDR2 SMNVEV (reference sequence). The CDR3 sequence is 16 residues long. The CDR3 is CASSTRTGTITYEQYF. The CDR3 DNA follows: TGTGCCAGCAGTACCCGGACAGGGACAATAACCTACGAGCAGTACTTC.